This T cell receptor (beta chain) stems from a study of T cells expressing NK-cell markers. The overall study: Sequencing of TCR beta repertoires drew on sorted CD3+CD56+NKG2C+, CD3+CD56+NKG2C- and CD3+CD56-NKG2C+ T cells.

Germline V gene lookup returns CDR1 SGHVS and CDR2 FQNEAQ. The CDR3 totals 16 residues. TCRdb re-analyzed the 5' RACE reads; it lists each CDR3 protein once, without DNA. Its listing shows 200,000 to 300,000 distinct CDR3 sequences. This receptor was obtained from a man aged 18 to 29 in good health. Specimen: blood T cells: a sorted CD56 or NKG2C T cell subset, CD4+ or CD8+ T cells, or bulk PBMC T cells (not recorded which). This sequence joins TRBV7-8 and TRBJ1-4; the D call from TCRdb, TRBD1, cannot be confirmed without DNA. The chain's CDR3 is CASSLGPGTINEKLFF.